Given below is one T cell receptor beta chain in context. Between the trimmed V and J ends, which lost 5 bases and 3 bases, there was a span of 13 bases. The CDR3 runs 14 residues. Looked up from germline, CDR1 is SGHAT and CDR2 is FQNNGV. Produced via immunoSEQ multiplex PCR; TCRdb's table is partial and in-frame only. The repertoire has 150,000 to 200,000 clones, 94% of them found once; the top ten carry around 9.3%. This sample was taken from a study of control samples from healthy donors and cancer patients. The genes are TRBV11-2 and TRBJ1-2, with a possible D match to TRBD1 (6 bases). The source material was blood. This receptor was identified in a middle-aged woman in good health. CDR3 amino acids: CASSAAGEYYGYTF. The CDR3 region has the DNA TGTGCCAGCAGCGCGGCAGGGGAGTACTATGGCTACACCTTC.